This passage covers 17 T cell receptor beta chains from one sample sequenced in a study of blood T cell repertoires in COVID-19. The assay was immunoSEQ multiplex PCR, and TCRdb's table has in-frame clones only and misses some. The table shows about 250,000 clones, with 84% occurring only once. Sequenced: peripheral blood. Receptors were obtained from a man aged 45-65 years with acute or convalescent COVID-19.

The chain couples TRBV1 to TRBJ2-7; TRBD1 is taken as the D call from the table, unchecked against the DNA. TRBV1 is reported as a pseudogene. The CDR3 loop spans 22 amino acids. CDR3 coding DNA: TGCACCAGCAGCCAAGATTTCTGCACAGGGCAAAAGACGGGCCTGGGGTTCTACGAGCAGTACTTC. Amino acid sequence: CTSSQDFCTGQKTGLGFYEQYF.

The chain combines TRBV2 with TRBJ2-2; TRBD1 agrees at 7 bases. The CDR3 has 13 amino acids. From germline, CDR1 is SNHLY and CDR2 FYNNEI. The trim removed 11 bases at V and 8 bases at J, leaving 11 bases unmatched. This chain's CDR3 is CASTGTASGELFF. In nucleotides, the CDR3 is TGTGCCTCGACCGGGACAGCCTCTGGGGAGCTGTTTTTT.

The V call is TRBV12-3 or TRBV12-4, the J call TRBJ2-7, with 9 bases aligning to TRBD1. J was trimmed by 6 bases and V by 5 bases; bases with no gene match: 2. The CDR3 has 12 amino acids. CDR3 DNA sequence: TGTGCCAGCAGTCGGACAGGGGCCGAGCAGTACTTC. This encodes CASSRTGAEQYF.

The chain carries TRBV5-5 and TRBJ1-5; D is undetermined. Between the trimmed V and J ends, which lost 4 bases and 1 base, there was a span of 9 bases. This CDR3 region has 14 residues. Germline V gene lookup returns CDR1 SGHKS and CDR2 YYEKEE (reference sequence). CDR3 in DNA: TGTGCCAGCAGCCCCCACGGGAGCAATCAGCCCCAGCATTTT. Translating gives CASSPHGSNQPQHF.

The chain combines TRBV19 with TRBJ1-5; 9 bases match TRBD1. This CDR3 has 16 amino acids. V lost 6 bases to trimming and J lost 7 bases; unmatched junction nucleotides: 13. Germline CDR1 and CDR2: LNHDA and SQIVND (reference sequence). CDR3 protein: CASRRQTGGGRQPQHF. The CDR3 region has the DNA TGTGCCAGTAGGCGCCAAACAGGGGGCGGACGACAGCCCCAGCATTTT.

The chain uses TRBV6-6 and TRBJ1-5; D ambiguous. CDR1 is MNHNY and CDR2 is SVGAGI in the germline V gene (reference sequence). V was pared by 7 bases and J by 0 bases, with 16 bases between. The CDR3 totals 16 residues. Here the CDR3 DNA reads TGTGCCAGCACGGTTTTTATAGGAGCTAGCAATCAGCCCCAGCATTTT. Its translation is CASTVFIGASNQPQHF.

The CDR3 sequence: CASSLHYEQYF. CDR3 nucleotides: TGTGCCAGCAGCCTCCACTACGAGCAGTACTTC. The rearrangement links TRBV3-1 (or the pseudogene TRBV3-2) to TRBJ2-7, with D unresolved. The V gene lost 4 bases and the J gene lost 3 bases, with 4 bases spanning the gap. Germline lookup yields CDR1 LGHDT and CDR2 YNNKEL (reference sequence). This CDR3 region has 11 residues.

The table lists this clone with a count of one. The rearrangement joins TRBV19 to TRBJ1-1; D not resolved. V lost 2 bases to trimming and J lost 3 bases, with 7 bases between them. Per germline, CDR1 LNHDA and CDR2 SQIVND (reference sequence). The CDR3 is 13 residues long. This CDR3 is CASSIFLHTEAFF. In nucleotides, the CDR3 is TGTGCCAGTAGTATATTCCTTCACACTGAAGCTTTCTTT.

This chain uses TRBV29-1 with TRBJ2-3, with 11 positions matching TRBD2. Trimming removed 6 bases from V and 5 bases from J; junction bases left unmatched: 13. The CDR3 is 16 residues long. From germline, CDR1 is SQVTM and CDR2 ANQGSEA. CDR3 in amino acids: CSVRPRLAGGRDTQYF. The CDR3 DNA sequence: TGCAGCGTCCGACCCAGGCTAGCGGGGGGACGAGATACGCAGTATTTT.

The rearrangement links TRBV23-1 to TRBJ2-1, with 9 bases that match TRBD1. TRBV23-1 is given ORF status, its function remaining uncertain. CDR3 size: 15 residues. The J segment lost 4 bases and the V segment lost 6 bases, leaving 7 bases of the junction unmatched. The CDR3 DNA reads as TGCGCCAGCAGGCGACGGGACAGGGTTTACAATGAGCAGTTCTTC. Translation: CASRRRDRVYNEQFF.

The chain carries TRBV15 and TRBJ1-4, with 9 bases lining up with TRBD1. The CDR3 loop spans 16 amino acids. Germline V gene data show CDR1 as LNHNV and CDR2 as YYDKDF (reference sequence). V gave up 0 bases and J gave up 3 bases; unmatched junction bases: 2. The CDR3 loop reads CATSREGTGSNEKLFF. DNA of the CDR3: TGTGCCACCAGCAGAGAAGGGACAGGGTCTAATGAAAAACTGTTTTTT.

V usage is TRBV9 and J usage is TRBJ2-3; 9 nucleotides match TRBD2. CDR3 length: 16 residues. Germline V gene data show CDR1 as SGDLS and CDR2 as YYNGEE. With 4 bases clipped from V and 2 bases from J, the junction kept 8 bases outside the gene matches. CDR3 nucleotides: TGTGCCAGCAGCACCAGACTAGCGGAGCCCACAGATACGCAGTATTTT. Its translation is CASSTRLAEPTDTQYF. The whole variable domain, filled in from reference TRBV9 and TRBJ2-3, reads DSGVTQTPKHLITATGQRVTLRCSPRSGDLSVYWYQQSLDQGLQFLIQYYNGEERAKGNILERFSAQQFPDLHSELNLSSLELGDSALYFCASSTRLAEPTDTQYFGPGTRLTVL.

The J gene is TRBJ2-1, the V gene TRBV11-1; D is perhaps TRBD2 (6 bases). The germline V gene encodes CDR1 SGHAT and CDR2 FQDESV (reference sequence). Trimming stripped 7 bases from V and 3 bases from J, with 13 bases between. This CDR3 comprises 14 residues. CDR3 in amino acids: CASKREMGYNEQFF. The CDR3 region has the DNA TGTGCCAGCAAACGGGAGATGGGCTACAATGAGCAGTTCTTC.

The chain combines TRBV19 with TRBJ2-3, with TRBD2 matching over 8 bases. Germline values: CDR1 LNHDA, CDR2 SQIVND (reference sequence). V lost 5 bases to trimming and J lost 4 bases; unmatched junction nucleotides: 8. The CDR3 contains 15 residues. CDR3 nucleotides: TGTGCCAGTAGTCCAGGGACTAGTGAGTCAGATACGCAGTATTTT. The encoded protein is CASSPGTSESDTQYF.

The chain uses TRBV18 and TRBJ2-7; possible D gene TRBD1, 5 bases. With 0 bases removed from V and 1 base from J, the gap between germline ends came to 13 bases. The germline CDR1 and CDR2 sequences are KGHSH and LQKENI. This CDR3 region has 16 residues. The CDR3 DNA reads TGTGCCAGCTCACCACCAGGGGCCCCGAAATCCTACGAGCAGTACTTC. The encoded protein is CASSPPGAPKSYEQYF.

The J gene is TRBJ2-6, the V gene TRBV28; weak D call: TRBD2 (6 bases). The CDR3 contains 16 residues. V shed 8 bases and J shed 0 bases, with 14 bases lying between them. The V gene's germline CDR1 is MDHEN and CDR2 SYDVKM. The CDR3 sequence is CASEPGLRSGANVLTF. DNA for the CDR3: TGTGCCAGCGAGCCGGGACTGCGCTCTGGGGCCAACGTCCTGACTTTC.

This sequence joins TRBV5-4 and TRBJ1-2; 9 bases match TRBD1. Germline V CDR1 and CDR2: SGHNT, YYREEE (reference sequence). The CDR3 contains 13 residues. Trimming cost V 4 bases and J 8 bases; bases outside gene matches: 6. CDR3 amino acids: CASSAWDRVGYTF. DNA of the CDR3: TGTGCCAGCAGCGCCTGGGACAGGGTCGGCTACACCTTC.